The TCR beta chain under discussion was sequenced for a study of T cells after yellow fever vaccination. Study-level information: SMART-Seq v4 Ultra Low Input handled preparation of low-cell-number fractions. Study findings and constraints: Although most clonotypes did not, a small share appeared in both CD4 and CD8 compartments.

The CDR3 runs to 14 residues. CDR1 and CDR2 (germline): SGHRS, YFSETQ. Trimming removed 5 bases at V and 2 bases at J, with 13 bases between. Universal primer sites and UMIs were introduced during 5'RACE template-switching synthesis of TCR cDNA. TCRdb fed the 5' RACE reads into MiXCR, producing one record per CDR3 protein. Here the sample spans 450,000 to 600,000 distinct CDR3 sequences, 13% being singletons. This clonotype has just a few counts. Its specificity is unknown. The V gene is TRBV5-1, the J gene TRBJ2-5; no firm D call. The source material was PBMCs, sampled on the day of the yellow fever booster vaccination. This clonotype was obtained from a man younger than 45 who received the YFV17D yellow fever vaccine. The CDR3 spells CASRPRPAQETQYF. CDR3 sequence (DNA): TGCGCCAGCAGACCCCGGCCAGCTCAAGAGACCCAGTACTTC.